This paragraph reports one T cell receptor (beta chain). The antigen remains unidentified. This sample is drawn from a study of response to subunit inactivated influenza vaccine. From the RT-PCR reads, TCRdb called clonotypes with MiXCR, one entry per CDR3 protein. The data show about 520,000 distinct CDR3 sequences, roughly 23% seen once. Study observations and caveats: Authors proposed each seasonal influenza vaccination draws in few new T cells.

This CDR3 comprises 13 residues. V gave up 4 bases and J gave up 0 bases, with 7 bases separating them. Germline V gives CDR1 SQVTM, CDR2 ANQGSEA. The sequences come from CD4+ T cells sorted from PBMCs, collected about 5 days after vaccination. The rearrangement links TRBV29-1 to TRBJ1-3; D not certain. The clonotype was recovered from a man over 45 who received an inactivated influenza vaccine. The CDR3 is CSVALSSGNTIYF. In DNA, the CDR3 is TGCAGCGTTGCGCTGAGCTCTGGAAACACCATATATTTT.